This T cell receptor (beta chain) originates from a study of CXCR3-negative and CXCR3-positive naive CD8 T cells. Libraries were UMI-labeled 5' RACE TRB cDNA. TCRdb derives one entry per CDR3 protein from the 5' RACE reads, leaving out DNA. This sample contains 100,000 to 150,000 distinct CDR3 sequences. The CDR3 loop spans 15 amino acids. Germline V gene lookup returns CDR1 DFQATT and CDR2 SNEGSKA (reference sequence). This clonotype was obtained from a human donor in good health. Some clones in this sample may be carry-over from other donors' samples. Material: naive CXCR3- CD8+ T cells from blood. As for subset: CD45RO-CCR7+CD27+CD95- naive CD8+ T cells lacking CXCR3 (TNR3-). The chain is built from TRBV20-1 and TRBJ2-5; with no DNA, the TCRdb D assignment of TRBD1 cannot be verified. The CDR3 sequence is CSAREITGLWETQYF.